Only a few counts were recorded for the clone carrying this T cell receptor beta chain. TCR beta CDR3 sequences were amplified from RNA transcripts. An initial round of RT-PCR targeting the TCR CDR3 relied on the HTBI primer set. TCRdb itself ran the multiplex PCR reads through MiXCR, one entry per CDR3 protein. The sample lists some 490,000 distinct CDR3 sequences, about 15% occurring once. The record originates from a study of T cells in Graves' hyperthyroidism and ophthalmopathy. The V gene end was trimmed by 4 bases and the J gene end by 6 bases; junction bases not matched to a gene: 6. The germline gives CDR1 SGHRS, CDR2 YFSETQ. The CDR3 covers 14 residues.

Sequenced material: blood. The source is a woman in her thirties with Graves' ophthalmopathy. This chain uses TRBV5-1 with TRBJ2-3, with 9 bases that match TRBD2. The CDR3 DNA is TGCGCCAGCAGCCAGAGCGGGAGGCCCGATACGCAGTATTTT. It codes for CASSQSGRPDTQYF. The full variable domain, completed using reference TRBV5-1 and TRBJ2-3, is KAGVTQTPRYLIKTRGQQVTLSCSPISGHRSVSWYQQTPGQGLQFLFEYFSETQRNKGNFPGRFSGRQFSNSRSEMNVSTLELGDSALYLCASSQSGRPDTQYFGPGTRLTVL.